One sample yielded the 25 T cell receptor beta chains listed below, sequenced in a study of T cell responses to AZD1222 COVID-19 vaccine. The assay was immunoSEQ multiplex PCR, and TCRdb's table has in-frame clones only and misses some. The data show more than 85,000 clones, about 91% seen once. The sample consisted of peripheral blood, taken on day 0 of AZD1222 vaccination. These receptors were collected from an adult in good health.

V usage is TRBV6-6 and J usage is TRBJ2-2; D perhaps matches TRBD2 (5 bases). The CDR3 covers 15 residues. The germline gives CDR1 MNHNY, CDR2 SVGAGI (reference sequence). V gave up 6 bases and J gave up 0 bases, with 11 bases separating them. The DNA of the CDR3 is TGTGCCAGCAGCCAGAGCGGATCGAACACCGGGGAGCTGTTTTTT. This sequence encodes CASSQSGSNTGELFF.

The CDR3 reads CASSIPGQAPGGYTF. The CDR3 coding sequence is TGTGCCAGTAGTATACCTGGACAGGCCCCTGGGGGCTACACCTTC. The chain recombines TRBV19 with TRBJ1-2, with TRBD1 identical over 7 bases. CDR1 is LNHDA, CDR2 SQIVND, per germline (reference sequence). V was clipped by 2 bases and J by 8 bases; unmatched bases: 11. The CDR3 extends over 15 amino acids.

The chain uses TRBV30 and TRBJ1-2; 11 nucleotides agree with TRBD1. V shed 4 bases, J shed 4 bases, and the junction held 5 bases outside the gene matches. Germline V gene data show CDR1 as GTSNPN and CDR2 as SVGIG (reference sequence). This CDR3 has 14 residues. The CDR3 loop reads CAWTRGQGVYGYTF. CDR3 DNA: TGTGCCTGGACCCGGGGACAGGGGGTCTATGGCTACACCTTC.

The gene calls are TRBV5-1 and TRBJ1-5, with D tentatively TRBD1 (6 bases). Per the germline V gene, CDR1 is SGHRS and CDR2 is YFSETQ. The CDR3 totals 15 residues. V was cut by 4 bases and J by 7 bases, with 18 bases left in between. This chain's CDR3 is CASSIGGGRGQPQHF. CDR3 in DNA: TGCGCCAGCAGCATTGGGGGGGGCCGAGGGCAGCCCCAGCATTTT.

The genes are TRBV4-1 and TRBJ1-1; D is unresolved. The CDR3 consists of 15 residues. The germline gives CDR1 MGHRA, CDR2 YSYEKL. The V and J ends lost 1 base and 1 base respectively, with 10 bases between them. The CDR3 spells CASSQVGFSNTEAFF. The CDR3 coding sequence is TGCGCCAGCAGCCAAGTGGGGTTTTCGAACACTGAAGCTTTCTTT.

This clone was detected once. The chain employs TRBV11-2 and TRBJ1-4; perhaps TRBD1 as D (6 bases). Germline V CDR1 and CDR2: SGHAT, FQNNGV. V was cut by 6 bases and J by 5 bases, with 16 bases left in between. This CDR3 region has 15 residues. For the CDR3, the DNA is TGTGCCAGCAGGGGGGGCGAGGACGCGAATGAAAAACTGTTTTTT. It is translated as CASRGGEDANEKLFF.

This chain links TRBV28 with TRBJ2-7; a possible D gene is TRBD2 (5 bases). The ends were cut back, 1 base at V and 2 bases at J, with 9 bases in the middle. Looked up from germline, CDR1 is MDHEN and CDR2 is SYDVKM. The CDR3 spans 14 residues. Written as DNA, the CDR3 is TGTGCCAGCAGTTTATTCGGGGTGGCCTACGAGCAGTACTTC. Translated: CASSLFGVAYEQYF.

This clone was counted between two and nine times. The V gene is TRBV7-9, the J gene TRBJ2-5; possible D gene TRBD2, 5 bases. The CDR3 loop spans 13 amino acids. From germline, CDR1 is SEHNR and CDR2 FQNEAQ (reference sequence). V was clipped by 0 bases and J by 7 bases, with 9 bases between them. In nucleotides, the CDR3 is TGTGCCAGCAGCTTAGCGGGTGGGAGGACCCAGTACTTC. Amino acids: CASSLAGGRTQYF.

The CDR3 is CASSIRRDSGANVLTF. In DNA, the CDR3 is TGTGCCAGTAGTATTAGGAGGGACTCTGGGGCCAACGTCCTGACTTTC. The chain employs TRBV19 and TRBJ2-6; the D gene is possibly TRBD2 (6 bases). The CDR3 runs to 16 residues. Germline assignment: CDR1 LNHDA and CDR2 SQIVND (reference sequence). With 3 bases removed from V and 0 bases from J, the gap between germline ends came to 9 bases.

The rearrangement joins TRBV7-6 to TRBJ2-1; D not resolved. The CDR3 extends over 15 amino acids. The V end was cut by 5 bases, the J end by 2 bases, with 13 bases between. Germline values: CDR1 SGHVS, CDR2 FNYEAQ. The CDR3 reads CASSQVPQTYNEQFF. As DNA, the CDR3 is TGTGCCAGCAGCCAGGTCCCCCAGACCTACAATGAGCAGTTCTTC.

In DNA form, the CDR3 reads TGTGCCAGCAGTGTATCAAGCGGGAGTGATACGCAGTATTTT. It is translated as CASSVSSGSDTQYF. This chain joins TRBV6-4 and TRBJ2-3, with TRBD2 matching over 8 bases. Germline V gene data show CDR1 as MRHNA and CDR2 as SNTAGT. Trimming removed 4 bases from V and 6 bases from J; junction bases left unmatched: 6. The CDR3 sequence is 14 residues long.

CDR3 DNA sequence: TGTGCCAGTAGTATTTGGGTTAGCGGGACCTACGAGCAGTACTTC. It is translated as CASSIWVSGTYEQYF. The rearrangement uses TRBV19 and TRBJ2-7; 8 bases are shared with TRBD2. Germline-derived CDR1 and CDR2 are LNHDA and SQIVND (reference sequence). Trimming at V came to 3 bases and at J to 2 bases, leaving 6 bases not matched to a gene. CDR3 size: 15 residues.

The chain carries TRBV6-4 and TRBJ1-2, with D possibly matching TRBD1 (5 bases). The V gene lost 8 bases and the J gene lost 8 bases, with 18 bases spanning the gap. This CDR3 region has 13 residues. CDR1 and CDR2 (germline): MRHNA, SNTAGT. The DNA for the CDR3 is TGTGCCAGCGAACCCGACCGGGGGAGAGGCTACACCTTC. Encoded protein: CASEPDRGRGYTF.

V usage is TRBV29-1 and J usage is TRBJ2-1; 8 bases fit TRBD1. The ends lost 7 bases at V and 7 bases at J; junction bases unmatched: 6. CDR3 length: 12 residues. The germline V gene has CDR1 SQVTM and CDR2 ANQGSEA. CDR3 loop: CSGVTGENEQFF. In DNA form, the CDR3 reads TGCAGCGGGGTGACAGGGGAAAATGAGCAGTTCTTC.

The chain uses TRBV6-5 and TRBJ1-6; no clear D gene. V gave up 6 bases and J gave up 13 bases, with 16 bases separating them. The length of the CDR3 is 13 residues. The germline V gene has CDR1 MNHEY and CDR2 SVGAGI. The CDR3 DNA follows: TGTGCCAGCAGAACCGGGCCCTGGTTTCCCCTCCACTTT. Protein: CASRTGPWFPLHF.

This chain connects TRBV5-1 to TRBJ2-1; TRBD1 is a possible D gene (5 bases). Trimming removed 5 bases at V and 3 bases at J, with 15 bases between. The germline V gene encodes CDR1 SGHRS and CDR2 YFSETQ. CDR3 length: 15 residues. CDR3 residues: CASSLGRGNYNEQFF. CDR3 DNA sequence: TGCGCCAGCAGTCTCGGAAGGGGCAACTACAATGAGCAGTTCTTC.

The chain has TRBV2 and TRBJ1-6; perhaps TRBD1 as D (5 bases). V shed 7 bases and J shed 10 bases, with 8 bases lying between them. CDR3 length: 11 residues. Germline V gene sequence: CDR1 SNHLY, CDR2 FYNNEI. Here the CDR3 reads CASTGDSPLHF. The CDR3 DNA sequence: TGTGCCAGCACGGGGGACTCACCCCTCCACTTT.

The gene calls are TRBV12-3 or TRBV12-4 and TRBJ2-5; D is possibly TRBD2 (6 bases). The CDR3 consists of 13 residues. V shed 6 bases and J shed 7 bases, with 15 bases lying between them. The DNA of the CDR3 is TGTGCCAGCAGCCCCGCAGGGAGGACGACCCAGTACTTC. Translation: CASSPAGRTTQYF.

The chain couples TRBV10-3 to TRBJ2-3; D remains ambiguous. CDR3 length: 12 amino acids. From germline, CDR1 is ENHRY and CDR2 SYGVKD. V lost 10 bases and J 5 bases, leaving 13 bases between the germline ends. This chain's CDR3 is CATLTAGDTQYF. DNA for the CDR3: TGTGCCACCCTGACCGCCGGAGATACGCAGTATTTT.

This chain links TRBV7-2 with TRBJ2-1; D not certain. V was clipped by 4 bases and J by 0 bases, with 10 bases between them. The CDR3 spans 15 residues. Germline lookup yields CDR1 SGHTA and CDR2 FQGNSA. DNA for the CDR3: TGTGCCAGCAGCTCCCAACCGAGCTCCTACAATGAGCAGTTCTTC. Its protein is CASSSQPSSYNEQFF.

This clone was seen just once. The V and J genes are TRBV2 and TRBJ2-7; D gene unclear. This CDR3 region has 11 residues. The ends were cut back, 4 bases at V and 1 base at J, with 2 bases in the middle. The germline V gene encodes CDR1 SNHLY and CDR2 FYNNEI. The CDR3 DNA follows: TGTGCCAGCAGTGGTTCCTACGAGCAGTACTTC. This codes for CASSGSYEQYF.

The CDR3, as DNA: TGTGCCAGCACCCTCGGTACATACCAGCCCCAGCATTTT. Encoded protein: CASTLGTYQPQHF. The chain carries TRBV12-3 or TRBV12-4 and TRBJ1-5; no definite D call. This CDR3 spans 13 amino acids. The V end lost 7 bases, the J end lost 7 bases, and 14 bases lay between the germline ends.

The chain is built from TRBV19 and TRBJ2-5, with 11 bases identical to TRBD2. Germline trimming cut 9 bases from V and 3 bases from J; bases unmatched to any gene: 12. The length of the CDR3 is 16 residues. The germline gives CDR1 LNHDA, CDR2 SQIVND (reference sequence). The CDR3 spells CASPLAGTSGKETQYF. The CDR3 coding sequence is TGTGCCAGCCCTTTGGCGGGGACTAGCGGAAAAGAGACCCAGTACTTC.

Concerning this clone: In the same sample, other DNA sequences code for this CDR3. V usage is TRBV5-1 and J usage is TRBJ2-1, with D possibly matching TRBD1 (6 bases). Germline V gene lookup returns CDR1 SGHRS and CDR2 YFSETQ. The CDR3 length is 14 residues. Deletions cut 0 bases from V and 4 bases from J, with 8 bases between. The CDR3 protein is CASSLGTAYNEQFF. The CDR3 nucleotides read TGCGCCAGCAGCTTGGGGACAGCTTACAATGAGCAGTTCTTC.

The chain combines TRBV18 with TRBJ2-1, with a weak D call TRBD2 (6 bases). Per germline, CDR1 KGHSH and CDR2 LQKENI. Trimming left V 3 bases short and J 3 bases short, with 12 bases between. CDR3 length: 15 residues. CDR3 amino acids: CASSPRDSYYNEQFF. CDR3 bases: TGTGCCAGCTCACCCCGGGACTCGTACTACAATGAGCAGTTCTTC.